Each of the 4 T cell receptor beta chains below was sequenced from the same sample in a study of beta chain features in type 1 diabetes. General study results and limits: Shortening of TCRB CDR3s, moderate but significant, appeared in all four CD4+ subsets of Type 1 diabetes patients.

No antigen has been identified for these receptors. The sequenced template was cDNA made from the entire isolated RNA. TCRdb's copy holds only in-frame clones and misses some; the assay was immunoSEQ multiplex PCR. The data show a few hundred thousand clones, about 15% seen once. Sequenced input: naive CD4+ T cells from blood. Every receptor here comes from a man under 40 with type 1 diabetes.

The rearrangement links TRBV9 to TRBJ2-5; 11 nucleotides agree with TRBD2. V dropped 0 bases and J dropped 1; count of bases not matched to a gene: 5. Germline CDR1 and CDR2: SGDLS and YYNGEE. CDR3 size: 17 residues. This chain's CDR3 is CASSVAASGGTQETQYF. CDR3 sequence (DNA): TGTGCCAGCAGCGTAGCGGCTAGCGGGGGGACCCAAGAGACCCAGTACTTC.

This clone was seen a handful of times. V usage is TRBV5-4 and J usage is TRBJ2-5, with TRBD1 matching over 7 bases. The germline V gene has CDR1 SGHNT and CDR2 YYREEE (reference sequence). The CDR3 totals 15 residues. Germline trimming cut 4 bases from V and 4 bases from J; bases unmatched to any gene: 10. The chain's CDR3 is CASSGHGQARETQYF. The CDR3 region has the DNA TGTGCCAGCAGCGGGCACGGACAGGCTAGAGAGACCCAGTACTTC.

This chain uses TRBV5-8 with TRBJ2-1, with TRBD1 matching 7 bases. Germline lookup yields CDR1 SGHTS and CDR2 YDEGEE. The CDR3 contains 15 residues. V shed 0 bases, J shed 8 bases, and the junction held 8 bases outside the gene matches. The CDR3 nucleotides read TGTGCCAGCAGCTTGGGACAGGGCTTTCCGGATGAGCAGTTCTTC. Encoded protein: CASSLGQGFPDEQFF.

This clone has just a few counts. This rearrangement joins TRBV9 to TRBJ1-5; no clear D gene. Germline V gives CDR1 SGDLS, CDR2 YYNGEE. V shed 0 bases and J shed 3 bases, with 10 bases lying between them. This CDR3 region has 15 residues. CDR3 bases: TGTGCCAGCAGCGTAGATCACACCCACAATCAGCCCCAGCATTTT. Translation: CASSVDHTHNQPQHF.